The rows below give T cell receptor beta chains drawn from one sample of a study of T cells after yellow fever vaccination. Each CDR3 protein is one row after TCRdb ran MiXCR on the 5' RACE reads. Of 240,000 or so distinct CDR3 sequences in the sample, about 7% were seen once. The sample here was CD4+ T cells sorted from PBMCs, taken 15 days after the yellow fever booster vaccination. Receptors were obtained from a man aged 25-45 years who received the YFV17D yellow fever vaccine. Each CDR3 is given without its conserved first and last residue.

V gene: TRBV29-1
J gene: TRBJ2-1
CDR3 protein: SVEGYNEQF

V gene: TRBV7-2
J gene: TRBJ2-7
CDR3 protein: ASSLAKGEQY

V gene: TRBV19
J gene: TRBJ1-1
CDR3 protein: ASSIPTVTTEAF

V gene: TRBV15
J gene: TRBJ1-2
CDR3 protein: ATSQGGGYGYT

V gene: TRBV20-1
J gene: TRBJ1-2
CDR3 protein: SAEGGGQGIFGYT

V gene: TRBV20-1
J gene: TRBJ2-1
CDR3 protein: SARSWQGDNEQF

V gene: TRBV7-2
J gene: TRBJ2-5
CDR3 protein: ASSLSGTTFQETQY

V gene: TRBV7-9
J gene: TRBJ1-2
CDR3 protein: ASSFGQGGNYGYT

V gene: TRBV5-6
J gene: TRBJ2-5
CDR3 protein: ASSRPTGGRETQY

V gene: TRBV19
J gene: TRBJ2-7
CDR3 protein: ASSTGASGATYEQY

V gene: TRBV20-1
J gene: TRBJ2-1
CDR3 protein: SARGLAIHEQF

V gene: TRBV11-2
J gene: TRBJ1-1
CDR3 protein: ASSWANTEAF

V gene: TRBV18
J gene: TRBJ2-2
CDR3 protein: ASSPSRVTGELF

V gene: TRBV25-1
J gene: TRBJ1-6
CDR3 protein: ASTVAGTHSPLH

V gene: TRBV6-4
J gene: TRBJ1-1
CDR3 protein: ASTFEGGNTEAF

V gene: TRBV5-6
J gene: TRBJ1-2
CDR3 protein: ASSLSGAPRGYT

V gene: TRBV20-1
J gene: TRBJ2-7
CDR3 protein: SARALGQGGEQY

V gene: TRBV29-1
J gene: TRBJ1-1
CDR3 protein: SVGNRGTEAF

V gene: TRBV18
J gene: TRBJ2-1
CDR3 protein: ASSPRFAAGGWNEQF

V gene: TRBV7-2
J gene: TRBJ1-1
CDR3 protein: ASSSQGMNTEAF

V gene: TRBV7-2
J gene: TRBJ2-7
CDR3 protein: ASSLTPPGEQY

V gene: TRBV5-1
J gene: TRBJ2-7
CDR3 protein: ASGTSGSASYEQY

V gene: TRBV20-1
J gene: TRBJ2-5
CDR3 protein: SARDRGETQY

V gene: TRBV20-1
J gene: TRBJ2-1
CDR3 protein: SAEGGGAERYNEQF

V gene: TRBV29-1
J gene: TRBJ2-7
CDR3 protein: SVGGIASGIQTYEQY

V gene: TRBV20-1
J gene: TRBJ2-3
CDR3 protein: SAVGGGGADTQY

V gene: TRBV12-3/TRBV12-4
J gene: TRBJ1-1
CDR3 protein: ASSLDGGVAEAF

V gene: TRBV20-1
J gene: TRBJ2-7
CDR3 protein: SARLRAGGGYEQY

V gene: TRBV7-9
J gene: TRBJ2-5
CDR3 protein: ASSASGTQETQY

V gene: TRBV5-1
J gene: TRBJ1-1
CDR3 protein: ASSLASTVLTEAF

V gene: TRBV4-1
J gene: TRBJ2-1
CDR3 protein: ASSQGTVGRSRSYNEQF

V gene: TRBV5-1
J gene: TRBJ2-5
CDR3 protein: ASSRQGALQETQY

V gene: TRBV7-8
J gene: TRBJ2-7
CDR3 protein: ASSLGGGTVAYEQY

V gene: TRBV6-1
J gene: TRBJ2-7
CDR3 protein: ASRRTGTVDEQY

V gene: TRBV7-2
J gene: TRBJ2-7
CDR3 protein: ASSQLGGYEQY

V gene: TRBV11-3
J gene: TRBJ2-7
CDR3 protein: ASSLKGGAYEQY

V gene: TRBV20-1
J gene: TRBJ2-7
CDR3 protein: SAVGQVVAYEQY

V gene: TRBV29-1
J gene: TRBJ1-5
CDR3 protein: SVKAGTGNQPQH

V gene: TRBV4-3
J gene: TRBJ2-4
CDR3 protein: ASSQESGGDIQY

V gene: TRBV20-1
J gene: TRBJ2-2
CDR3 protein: CARDFDGRASTGELF

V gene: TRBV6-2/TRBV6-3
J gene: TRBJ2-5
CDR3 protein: ASRYQETQY

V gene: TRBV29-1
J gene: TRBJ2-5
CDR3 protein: SVAARLVKETQY

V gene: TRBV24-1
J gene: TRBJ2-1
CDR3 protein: ATSAASGGSYNEQF

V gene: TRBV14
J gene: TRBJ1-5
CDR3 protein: ASRQGGRYICNQPQH

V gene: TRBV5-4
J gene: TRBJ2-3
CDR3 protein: ASSLSGRSADTQY

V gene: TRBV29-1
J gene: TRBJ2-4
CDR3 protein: SVVAGGGRGLAKNIQY

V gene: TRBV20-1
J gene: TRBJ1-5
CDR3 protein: SAAIWSNQPQH

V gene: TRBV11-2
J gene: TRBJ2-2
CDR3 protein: VSSLGHLADTGELF